The T cell receptor beta chain described here comes from a study of Graves' ophthalmopathy and Graves' hyperthyroidism. Enrollment excluded any patients with other autoimmune diseases, uncontrolled infections, pregnancy or lactation. As diagnostic evidence, clinical symptoms, serum thyroxine, TRAb, thyroid ultrasound and orbital computed tomography were relied upon. The TCR beta CDR3 regions underwent amplification from RNA transcripts. The library came from an HTBI-primed first-round RT-PCR and a second-round multiplex PCR. A single record per CDR3 protein comes from TCRdb applying MiXCR to the multiplex PCR reads. Of some 350,000 distinct CDR3 sequences in the sample, 17% are singletons; the top ten hold around 2.4%. This clonotype is a singleton in its sample. The V gene end was trimmed by 3 bases and the J gene end by 6 bases; junction bases not matched to a gene: 6. This CDR3 is built from 14 residues.

The chain is built from TRBV12-3 or TRBV12-4 and TRBJ2-7, with 9 nucleotides matching TRBD2. Sequences were obtained from peripheral blood. The TCR was taken from an adult woman with stable Graves' hyperthyroidism. CDR3 DNA: TGTGCCAGCAGTTTTACGGGACTAGCAGCCGAGCAGTACTTC. It translates to CASSFTGLAAEQYF.